One sample yielded the 8 T cell receptor beta chains listed below, sequenced in a study of blood T cell repertoires in COVID-19. TCRdb keeps only in-frame clones here, not all; method: immunoSEQ multiplex PCR. The sample has some 50,000 clones, 70% to 85% seen once. The sequencing input was peripheral blood. The origin of the receptors is a human donor in a cohort sampled during active COVID-19.

This chain connects TRBV13 to TRBJ1-6; 7 bases match TRBD1. The V gene's germline CDR1 is PRHDT and CDR2 FYEKMQ (reference sequence). This CDR3 comprises 15 residues. The V and J ends lost 5 bases and 7 bases, in that order; junction bases with no gene match: 8. The CDR3 is CASSLNRGRNSPLHF. The CDR3, as DNA: TGTGCCAGCAGCCTGAACAGGGGTAGGAATTCACCCCTCCACTTT. The full variable domain, with the rest looked up from reference TRBV13 and TRBJ1-6, is AAGVIQSPRHLIKEKRETATLKCYPIPRHDTVYWYQQGPGQDPQFLISFYEKMQSDKGSIPDRFSAQQFSDYHSELNMSSLELGDSALYFCASSLNRGRNSPLHFGNGTRLTVT.

The V call is TRBV6-5, the J call TRBJ1-5; D is uncertain. Trimming removed 5 bases at V and 0 bases at J, with 2 bases between. CDR1 and CDR2 from the germline V gene are MNHEY and SVGAGI. This CDR3 comprises 12 residues. The CDR3, as DNA: TGTGCCAGCAGTCGTAGCAATCAGCCCCAGCATTTT. It encodes CASSRSNQPQHF.

This sequence joins TRBV5-8 and TRBJ1-1; D gene unclear. V gave up 4 bases and J gave up 3 bases, with 13 bases separating them. CDR3 length: 14 residues. Germline values: CDR1 SGHTS, CDR2 YDEGEE. CDR3 sequence (DNA): TGTGCCAGCAGCCCAGAAACCATGCACACTGAAGCTTTCTTT. Translating it yields CASSPETMHTEAFF. The full variable domain, rest sourced from reference TRBV5-8 and TRBJ1-1, is EAGVTQSPTHLIKTRGQQATLRCSPISGHTSVYWYQQALGLGLQFLLWYDEGEERNRGNFPPRFSGRQFPNYSSELNVNALELEDSALYLCASSPETMHTEAFFGQGTRLTVV.

The chain uses TRBV13 and TRBJ2-1; TRBD2 matches at 9 bases. V shed 5 bases and J 6 bases; nucleotides not matched to a gene: 11. The CDR3 contains 16 residues. From germline, CDR1 is PRHDT and CDR2 FYEKMQ (reference sequence). The CDR3: CASSRFSGGLTNEQFF. The CDR3 nucleotides read TGTGCCAGCAGCCGTTTTAGCGGGGGCCTTACCAATGAGCAGTTCTTC.

The gene calls are TRBV3-1 (or the pseudogene TRBV3-2) and TRBJ2-3, with TRBD2 matching 10 bases. The CDR3 is 18 amino acids. Germline CDR1 LGHDT, CDR2 YNNKEL (reference sequence). Trimming removed 1 base from V and 2 bases from J; junction bases left unmatched: 9. The CDR3 region is CASSQGSLAGVNTDTQYF. CDR3 nucleotides: TGTGCCAGCAGCCAAGGTAGTCTAGCGGGGGTCAACACAGATACGCAGTATTTT.

For the CDR3, the DNA is TGTGCCATCAGTCCGACCGGGACAGGGCCCTCTGGGGCCAACGTCCTGACTTTC. Its translation: CAISPTGTGPSGANVLTF. The chain links TRBV10-3 to TRBJ2-6; 9 nucleotides match TRBD1. CDR3 length: 18 amino acids. Per the germline V gene, CDR1 is ENHRY and CDR2 is SYGVKD. V trimming: 5 bases; J trimming: 0 bases; junction bases outside the gene matches: 8.

V and J are TRBV19 and TRBJ2-4; 8 bases line up with TRBD1. CDR3 length equals 11 residues. Trimming cost V 7 bases and J 13 bases; bases outside gene matches: 6. The germline gives CDR1 LNHDA, CDR2 SQIVND (reference sequence). Here the CDR3 DNA reads TGTGCCAGTACCGAAGGGACAGGCCAGTACTTC. Its protein is CASTEGTGQYF. The full variable domain, completed using reference TRBV19 and TRBJ2-4, is DGGITQSPKYLFRKEGQNVTLSCEQNLNHDAMYWYRQDPGQGLRLIYYSQIVNDFQKGDIAEGYSVSREKKESFPLTVTSAQKNPTAFYLCASTEGTGQYFGAGTRLSVL.

This sequence joins TRBV2 and TRBJ2-7; 9 bases are a match to TRBD2. The V gene's germline CDR1 is SNHLY and CDR2 FYNNEI. The CDR3 runs to 17 residues. Trimming removed 1 base from V and 3 bases from J; junction bases left unmatched: 10. The CDR3 protein is CASSEGAGGPAFYEQYF. DNA of the CDR3: TGTGCCAGCAGTGAAGGAGCGGGGGGACCAGCCTTCTACGAGCAGTACTTC.